The 26 T cell receptor beta chains below all came from one sample that was sequenced in a study of cytomegalovirus exposure and HLA in healthy donors. PCR was performed using 60 Vbeta and 13 Jbeta primers. This table comes from immunoSEQ multiplex PCR, and its TCRdb copy is limited to in-frame clones, with some not included. The repertoire holds roughly 200,000 clones, with about 70% as singletons. Sequencing was performed on PBMCs. The receptor source for this set is a woman between 25 and 40 years old in good health and CMV-seronegative.

Only one count was recorded for this clone. The rearrangement joins TRBV9 to TRBJ2-5; possible D gene TRBD1, 5 bases. Germline values: CDR1 SGDLS, CDR2 YYNGEE. This CDR3 comprises 14 residues. The V and J ends lost 2 bases and 1 base respectively, with 9 bases between them. CDR3: CASSVAGLQETQYF. As DNA, the CDR3 is TGTGCCAGCAGCGTCGCAGGGCTCCAAGAGACCCAGTACTTC.

The V gene is TRBV5-6, the J gene TRBJ2-5; 10 bases line up with TRBD1. The CDR3 runs 14 residues. Germline CDR1 is SGHDT and CDR2 is YYEEEE. V shed 0 bases, J shed 11 bases, and the junction held 7 bases outside the gene matches. The CDR3 protein is CASSLGTGGREQYF. Written as DNA, the CDR3 is TGTGCCAGCAGCTTGGGGACAGGGGGTCGAGAGCAGTACTTC.

This chain joins TRBV6-5 and TRBJ2-1; 16 bases are a match to TRBD2. Germline assignment: CDR1 MNHEY and CDR2 SVGAGI. The CDR3 extends over 15 amino acids. V dropped 6 bases and J dropped 8; count of bases not matched to a gene: 4. The CDR3 DNA is TGTGCCAGCAGACCGGGACTAGCGGGAGGGGATGAGCAGTTCTTC. It yields the protein CASRPGLAGGDEQFF.

The sample holds a few counts of this clone. The gene calls are TRBV6-6 and TRBJ1-5; D may be TRBD1 (5 bases). Trimming cost V 2 bases and J 6 bases, with 17 bases left between them. Germline assignment: CDR1 MNHNY and CDR2 SVGAGI (reference sequence). This CDR3 spans 16 amino acids. DNA of the CDR3: TGTGCCAGCAGTTACCAGGGCCCAGGTCGAGGTCAGCCCCAGCATTTT. It encodes CASSYQGPGRGQPQHF.

This chain connects TRBV19 to TRBJ2-3, with TRBD1 matching 8 bases. This CDR3 has 16 residues. From germline, CDR1 is LNHDA and CDR2 SQIVND (reference sequence). V lost 7 bases to trimming and J lost 3 bases; unmatched junction nucleotides: 12. The chain's CDR3 is CASNPRTGLFTDTQYF. The DNA for the CDR3 is TGTGCCAGTAACCCACGGACAGGGTTGTTTACAGATACGCAGTATTTT.

The chain couples TRBV12-5 to TRBJ2-1; 7 nucleotides match TRBD2. Trimming took 5 bases from V and 7 from J; bases not matched to a gene: 11. There are 15 residues in the CDR3. The germline CDR1 and CDR2 sequences are LGHNT and FRNRAP. The CDR3 coding sequence is TGTGCTAGTGGTCCCGGCGGGGGAAACTTGAATGAGCAGTTCTTC. Protein sequence: CASGPGGGNLNEQFF.

The CDR3 sequence is CASSAASGRGHEQFF. The CDR3 DNA reads as TGTGCCAGCAGCGCGGCAAGCGGGAGGGGCCATGAGCAGTTCTTC. The V gene is TRBV9, the J gene TRBJ2-1, with 10 bases matching TRBD2. V trimming: 3 bases; J trimming: 8 bases; junction bases outside the gene matches: 8. The CDR3 contains 15 residues. Germline V gene data show CDR1 as SGDLS and CDR2 as YYNGEE.

V usage is TRBV9 and J usage is TRBJ1-5; D gene ambiguous. CDR1 and CDR2 (germline): SGDLS, YYNGEE. V lost 0 bases and J 9 bases, leaving 10 bases between the germline ends. The CDR3 is 13 amino acids. CDR3 sequence (DNA): TGTGCCAGCAGCGTAGGTGTGTCCTGGCCCCAGCATTTT. It codes for CASSVGVSWPQHF.

This clone was recorded a few times. The chain is built from TRBV18 and TRBJ2-7; maybe TRBD1 (6 bases). CDR1 and CDR2 from the germline V gene are KGHSH and LQKENI. CDR3 length: 14 amino acids. Trimming took 6 bases from V and 0 from J, leaving 12 bases between them. This CDR3 reads CASSPGTNSYEQYF. The CDR3 DNA reads TGTGCCAGCTCCCCCGGGACAAACTCCTACGAGCAGTACTTC.

The J gene is TRBJ1-2, the V gene TRBV7-6, with D tentatively TRBD1 (6 bases). Trimming left V 5 bases short and J 3 bases short, with 13 bases between. The germline V gene has CDR1 SGHVS and CDR2 FNYEAQ. The CDR3 length is 14 residues. DNA of the CDR3: TGTGCCAGCAGCCCCGGCCAGGGGTACTATGGCTACACCTTC. Translated, it gives CASSPGQGYYGYTF. Filled out from reference TRBV7-6 and TRBJ1-2, the complete variable domain reads GAGVSQSPRYKVTKRGQDVALRCDPISGHVSLYWYRQALGQGPEFLTYFNYEAQQDKSGLPNDRFSAERPEGSISTLTIQRTEQRDSAMYRCASSPGQGYYGYTFGSGTRLTVV.

The V and J genes are TRBV5-6 and TRBJ1-2, with unresolved D. The germline V and J ends were trimmed by 0 bases and 8 bases, with 14 bases remaining between them. Germline V gene lookup returns CDR1 SGHDT and CDR2 YYEEEE. This CDR3 contains 14 residues. This CDR3 is CASSLGGFNWGYTF. For the CDR3, the DNA is TGTGCCAGCAGCTTGGGAGGATTTAATTGGGGCTACACCTTC.

A few counts support this clone. The chain links TRBV27 to TRBJ2-3, with a weak D call TRBD2 (5 bases). Looked up from germline, CDR1 is MNHEY and CDR2 is SMNVEV (reference sequence). V lost 6 bases to trimming and J lost 6 bases, with 16 bases between them. The CDR3 contains 14 residues. CDR3 sequence reads: CASRRGQAYDTQYF. The CDR3 nucleotides read TGTGCCAGCAGACGGGGTCAGGCTTATGATACGCAGTATTTT.

This clone has a handful of counts. A read error may produce the germline difference seen at one junction end. This same CDR3 is encoded by further DNA sequences in the sample. The V call is TRBV7-9, the J call TRBJ1-1; D is undetermined. The germline CDR1 and CDR2 sequences are SEHNR and FQNEAQ (reference sequence). The CDR3 runs to 12 residues. This CDR3 reads CASSLAGGEAFF. As DNA, the CDR3 is TGCGCCAGCAGCTTAGCGGGAGGTGAAGCTTTCTTT.

CDR3 amino acids: CASSPRAHTDTQYF. The CDR3 bases are TGTGCCAGCAGCCCCAGGGCCCACACAGATACGCAGTATTTT. This chain links TRBV14 with TRBJ2-3, with D perhaps matching TRBD1 (5 bases). The germline V gene has CDR1 SGHDN and CDR2 FVKESK. Trimming removed 4 bases from V and 2 bases from J, with 10 bases in between. The CDR3 totals 14 residues.

The chain has TRBV20-1 and TRBJ2-5; D is ambiguous. The CDR3 extends over 11 amino acids. Germline V gene data show CDR1 as DFQATT and CDR2 as SNEGSKA (reference sequence). CDR3 sequence reads: CSQTFQETQYF. In nucleotides, the CDR3 is TGCAGCCAGACATTCCAAGAGACCCAGTACTTC.

CDR3 protein: CASSQVLAGTYEQYF. The CDR3 DNA reads as TGCGCCAGCAGCCAAGTTCTAGCGGGTACCTACGAGCAGTACTTC. The chain is built from TRBV4-1 and TRBJ2-7, with 8 bases matching TRBD2. Germline V gene data show CDR1 as MGHRA and CDR2 as YSYEKL. The trim removed 1 base at V and 2 bases at J, leaving 4 bases unmatched. This CDR3 has 15 amino acids.

The rearrangement uses TRBV4-1 and TRBJ2-5; no clear D. TRBJ2-7 matches the DNA end more closely, so the J call is doubtful. This CDR3 is built from 14 residues. Germline values: CDR1 MGHRA, CDR2 YSYEKL. The CDR3 here is CASSQTSSSYEQYF. The CDR3 bases are TGCGCCAGCAGCCAAACCTCTAGCTCCTACGAGCAGTACTTC.

The chain uses TRBV2 and TRBJ1-4; 8 bases line up with TRBD1. Germline lookup yields CDR1 SNHLY and CDR2 FYNNEI. The CDR3 is made up of 16 amino acids. J was trimmed by 2 bases and V by 6 bases; bases with no gene match: 8. CDR3: CASRGQGARTNEKLFF. The CDR3 bases are TGTGCCAGCAGAGGTCAGGGGGCGCGTACTAATGAAAAACTGTTTTTT.

V gene TRBV27 combines with J gene TRBJ2-7; 10 bases are a match to TRBD1. Trimming removed 6 bases from V and 6 bases from J; junction bases left unmatched: 14. The CDR3 runs to 16 residues. Per germline, CDR1 MNHEY and CDR2 SMNVEV (reference sequence). In DNA, the CDR3 is TGTGCCAGCAGCCCAGCGGGACAGGGGAATTGGGGCGAGCAGTACTTC. This codes for CASSPAGQGNWGEQYF.

The rearrangement joins TRBV4-2 to TRBJ2-7; the match to TRBD2 covers 10 bases. J lost 4 bases, V lost 4 bases, and 10 bases had no gene match. The CDR3 length is 16 residues. Germline V gene data show CDR1 as LGHNA and CDR2 as YNFKEQ. CDR3: CASSPSPSGSTYEQYF. CDR3 coding DNA: TGTGCCAGCAGCCCGTCCCCTAGCGGGAGTACGTACGAGCAGTACTTC.

The sample holds a few counts of this clone. J is TRBJ2-6 and V is TRBV5-4; perhaps TRBD1 as D (5 bases). The CDR3 is made up of 17 amino acids. Trimming removed 5 bases from V and 2 bases from J, with 17 bases in between. Germline-derived CDR1 and CDR2 are SGHNT and YYREEE (reference sequence). The CDR3 region has the DNA TGTGCCAGCAGACCCCCAACTACAGGCACTGGGGCCAACGTCCTGACTTTC. It is translated as CASRPPTTGTGANVLTF.

The chain joins TRBV14 to TRBJ2-7, with 11 bases matching TRBD2. The germline gives CDR1 SGHDN, CDR2 FVKESK. The CDR3 runs to 19 residues. J lost 5 bases, V lost 5 bases, and 20 bases had no gene match. This CDR3 reads CASSGVPGLAAHGRDEQYF. The CDR3, as DNA: TGTGCCAGCAGCGGTGTACCGGGACTAGCGGCCCACGGGCGGGACGAGCAGTACTTC. The full variable domain, its missing parts supplied by reference TRBV14 and TRBJ2-7, is EAGVTQFPSHSVIEKGQTVTLRCDPISGHDNLYWYRRVMGKEIKFLLHFVKESKQDESGMPNNRFLAERTGGTYSTLKVQPAELEDSGVYFCASSGVPGLAAHGRDEQYFGPGTRLTVT.

The chain combines TRBV5-6 with TRBJ2-7, with 12 positions matching TRBD1. V was clipped by 0 bases and J by 5 bases; unmatched bases: 6. The V gene's germline CDR1 is SGHDT and CDR2 YYEEEE. The CDR3 extends over 16 amino acids. DNA for the CDR3: TGTGCCAGCAGCTTGGTGCCGGGACAGGGGGCGCACGAGCAGTACTTC. This gives the protein CASSLVPGQGAHEQYF.

The V and J genes are TRBV7-2 and TRBJ2-5; D ambiguous. Germline V lookup: CDR1 SGHTA, CDR2 FQGNSA. Trimming took off 4 bases at V and 0 bases at J, with 15 bases between the two ends. This CDR3 has 16 residues. CDR3 DNA: TGTGCCAGCAGCTCCGGCTTGAGGCCCGACCAAGAGACCCAGTACTTC. Protein sequence: CASSSGLRPDQETQYF. Full variable domain (remainder filled in from reference TRBV7-2 and TRBJ2-5): GAGVSQSPSNKVTEKGKDVELRCDPISGHTALYWYRQSLGQGLEFLIYFQGNSAPDKSGLPSDRFSAERTGGSVSTLTIQRTQQEDSAVYLCASSSGLRPDQETQYFGPGTRLLVL.

V is TRBV4-3 and J is TRBJ2-7; 7 bases are a match to TRBD1. Germline CDR1 and CDR2: LGHNA and YSLEER. CDR3 length: 15 residues. Trimming at V came to 0 bases and at J to 3 bases, leaving 5 bases not matched to a gene. The CDR3 DNA is TGCGCCAGCAGCCAAGATCGGGACAGCGGCTACGAGCAGTACTTC. It codes for CASSQDRDSGYEQYF.

The V call is TRBV5-6, the J call TRBJ1-5; possible D gene TRBD1, 6 bases. The CDR3 loop spans 14 amino acids. Germline CDR1 is SGHDT and CDR2 is YYEEEE. The V and J ends lost 2 bases and 7 bases respectively, with 13 bases between them. For the CDR3, the DNA is TGTGCCAGCAGCTTTTACAGGGTATCGCAGCCCCAGCATTTT. Translation gives CASSFYRVSQPQHF. The full variable domain, rest sourced from reference TRBV5-6 and TRBJ1-5, is DAGVTQSPTHLIKTRGQQVTLRCSPKSGHDTVSWYQQALGQGPQFIFQYYEEEERQRGNFPDRFSGHQFPNYSSELNVNALLLGDSALYLCASSFYRVSQPQHFGDGTRLSIL.